The 19 T cell receptor beta chains presented below share a single source sample, sequenced in a study of identical twins. A single record per CDR3 protein comes from TCRdb applying MiXCR to the 5' RACE reads. Of just under 550,000 distinct CDR3 sequences in the sample, over 12% are singletons; the top ten hold 0.35% to 0.45%. A further study also used this sample, focusing on yellow fever vaccine responses in identical twins.

The source material was CD4+ T cells sorted from blood. The receptors shown here come from a woman aged 18 to 35 in good health.

The gene calls are TRBV2 and TRBJ2-3; tentatively, D is TRBD2 (6 bases). The CDR3 consists of 16 residues. Germline V lookup: CDR1 SNHLY, CDR2 FYNNEI. The V gene lost 3 bases and the J gene lost 2 bases, with 15 bases spanning the gap. The CDR3 loop is CASSEGRGAVTDTQYF. CDR3 in DNA: TGTGCCAGCAGTGAGGGGCGGGGCGCAGTCACAGATACGCAGTATTTT.

This clonotype has a handful of counts. The chain has TRBV20-1 and TRBJ2-1, with a tentative D call TRBD1 (6 bases). Germline lookup yields CDR1 DFQATT and CDR2 SNEGSKA (reference sequence). The CDR3 length is 11 residues. V was pared by 6 bases and J by 7 bases, with 10 bases between. CDR3 coding DNA: TGCAGTGCAGGGACACCAAATGAGCAGTTCTTC. This encodes CSAGTPNEQFF.

This clonotype has a handful of counts. The V call is TRBV20-1, the J call TRBJ2-7; D is unresolved. CDR1 DFQATT and CDR2 SNEGSKA come from the germline V gene (reference sequence). V lost 0 bases and J lost 2, with 11 bases in between. The length of the CDR3 is 14 residues. The CDR3 DNA reads TGCAGTGCTAGAGATATGCGCTTAACCTACGAGCAGTACTTC. Its protein is CSARDMRLTYEQYF.

V usage is TRBV11-2 and J usage is TRBJ2-3; weak D call: TRBD2 (7 bases). The CDR3 runs 17 residues. V gave up 5 bases and J gave up 4 bases, with 22 bases separating them. Germline CDR1 and CDR2: SGHAT and FQNNGV. The CDR3 sequence: CASSNPGGDKVADTQYF. Written as DNA, the CDR3 is TGTGCCAGCAGCAACCCGGGGGGCGACAAGGTTGCAGATACGCAGTATTTT.

The sample holds many counts of this clonotype. A read error may account for a junction end that differs from germline. The V gene is TRBV12-3 or TRBV12-4, the J gene TRBJ1-4, with D tentatively TRBD1 (5 bases). CDR3 size: 13 residues. The CDR3 nucleotides read TGCGCCAGCAGCTTGGGACGTAATGAAAAACTGTTTTTT. The encoded protein is CASSLGRNEKLFF.

This clonotype was recorded many times. The gene calls are TRBV5-1 and TRBJ1-1, with 8 bases lining up with TRBD1. Trimming removed 0 bases from V and 8 bases from J; junction bases left unmatched: 3. The length of the CDR3 is 13 residues. From germline, CDR1 is SGHRS and CDR2 YFSETQ. Here the CDR3 DNA reads TGCGCCAGCAGCTTGGGACAGGGGAGGGAAGCTTTCTTT. Encoded protein: CASSLGQGREAFF.

This clonotype was counted between two and nine times. The chain has TRBV7-3 and TRBJ2-7, with 7 bases that match TRBD2. Germline lookup yields CDR1 SGHTA and CDR2 FQGTGA. This CDR3 is built from 20 residues. After removal of 3 bases from V and 4 bases from J, the junction contained 24 bases not matched to a gene. CDR3 region: CASSFLGRESSGGSLYEQYF. In DNA, the CDR3 is TGTGCCAGCAGCTTCCTAGGGCGGGAGTCTTCAGGCGGGAGTCTGTACGAGCAGTACTTC.

The rearrangement uses TRBV20-1 and TRBJ2-7; D is uncertain. In germline, CDR1 is DFQATT, CDR2 SNEGSKA (reference sequence). Trimming left V 5 bases short and J 3 bases short, with 8 bases between. There are 11 residues in the CDR3. DNA of the CDR3: TGCAGTGCTTATACTGGCTACGAGCAGTACTTC. Amino acids: CSAYTGYEQYF.

This clonotype has more than one count but fewer than ten. The J gene is TRBJ1-1, the V gene TRBV7-2; no clear D. Trimming removed 0 bases at V and 6 bases at J, with 11 bases between. The germline gives CDR1 SGHTA, CDR2 FQGNSA. The CDR3 has 14 residues. CDR3 loop: CASSLAVFGSEAFF. The CDR3 bases are TGTGCCAGCAGCTTAGCCGTTTTTGGGTCTGAAGCTTTCTTT.

The chain joins TRBV2 to TRBJ2-3, with 7 bases that match TRBD1. The trim removed 3 bases at V and 2 bases at J, leaving 2 bases unmatched. This CDR3 is 14 amino acids long. Germline lookup yields CDR1 SNHLY and CDR2 FYNNEI. CDR3 coding DNA: TGTGCCAGCAGTGATGAGGGGGCCACAGATACGCAGTATTTT. Its protein product is CASSDEGATDTQYF.

This clonotype has a handful of counts. This rearrangement joins TRBV20-1 to TRBJ2-5; D not resolved. The CDR3 sequence is 13 residues long. Trimming left V 2 bases short and J 0 bases short, with 7 bases between. Germline V gene data show CDR1 as DFQATT and CDR2 as SNEGSKA (reference sequence). Here the CDR3 reads CSARYRDQETQYF. The CDR3 DNA reads TGCAGTGCTAGATATCGCGACCAAGAGACCCAGTACTTC.

A few counts support this clonotype. The genes are TRBV6-6 and TRBJ2-5; unclear D gene. The germline V gene has CDR1 MNHNY and CDR2 SVGAGI (reference sequence). CDR3 length: 12 residues. The V and J ends lost 6 bases and 3 bases respectively, with 8 bases between them. Here the CDR3 DNA reads TGTGCCAGCAGCCCCAGGAAAGAGACCCAGTACTTC. Translated: CASSPRKETQYF.

The CDR3: CASSLTRTGGSYNEQFF. The CDR3 coding sequence is TGTGCCAGCTCCCTGACGAGGACAGGGGGCTCCTACAATGAGCAGTTCTTC. The chain is built from TRBV18 and TRBJ2-1; 10 nucleotides agree with TRBD1. V lost 6 bases to trimming and J lost 0 bases; unmatched junction nucleotides: 8. This CDR3 spans 17 amino acids. Germline loops: CDR1 KGHSH, CDR2 LQKENI.

The V call is TRBV10-3, the J call TRBJ2-3; D gene ambiguous. The CDR3 is made up of 15 amino acids. The germline V and J ends were trimmed by 0 bases and 0 bases, with 7 bases remaining between them. Germline lookup yields CDR1 ENHRY and CDR2 SYGVKD. The CDR3 bases are TGTGCCATCAGTGAGTCAGGGTCCAGCACAGATACGCAGTATTTT. Its protein is CAISESGSSTDTQYF.

The genes are TRBV6-1 and TRBJ2-7, with TRBD1 matching over 8 bases. Germline-derived CDR1 and CDR2 are MNHNS and SASEGT. V lost 6 bases and J lost 2; bases outside the gene matches: 12. This CDR3 has 16 residues. This CDR3 reads CASRTGRTGSPYEQYF. CDR3 bases: TGTGCCAGCAGAACCGGTAGGACAGGGTCACCCTACGAGCAGTACTTC.

This clonotype has a handful of counts. The J gene is TRBJ2-1, the V gene TRBV27; D is perhaps TRBD1 or TRBD2 (5 bases each). The CDR3 extends over 18 amino acids. The V end was cut by 0 bases, the J end by 4 bases, with 19 bases between. Looked up from germline, CDR1 is MNHEY and CDR2 is SMNVEV (reference sequence). The CDR3 is CASSLSWLAPGMYNEQFF. The CDR3 DNA reads as TGTGCCAGCAGTTTATCGTGGCTAGCTCCAGGGATGTACAATGAGCAGTTCTTC.

This clonotype occurred a few times. The rearrangement joins TRBV20-1 to TRBJ2-7, with TRBD1 matching over 10 bases. J was trimmed by 4 bases and V by 8 bases; bases with no gene match: 8. The germline V gene has CDR1 DFQATT and CDR2 SNEGSKA (reference sequence). This CDR3 has 13 amino acids. The DNA of the CDR3 is TGCAGTATAGGGACAGGGGCATCGTACGAGCAGTACGTC. This encodes CSIGTGASYEQYV.

This clonotype has a handful of counts. This chain uses TRBV5-1 with TRBJ2-1; 8 bases align to TRBD2. This CDR3 region has 14 residues. CDR1 SGHRS and CDR2 YFSETQ come from the germline V gene. The junction had 3 bases not matched to a gene; V was cut back by 1 base and J by 6 bases. The CDR3 sequence: CASSLQLAGNEQFF. CDR3 DNA sequence: TGCGCCAGCAGCTTGCAGCTAGCGGGCAATGAGCAGTTCTTC.

The chain couples TRBV29-1 to TRBJ2-1; D could derive from TRBD1 or TRBD2 (5 bases each). The length of the CDR3 is 16 residues. The germline V and J ends were trimmed by 4 bases and 1 base, with 17 bases remaining between them. The V gene's germline CDR1 is SQVTM and CDR2 ANQGSEA. CDR3 nucleotides: TGCAGCGTTGTGGACGGGACGCTATCTTCCTACAATGAGCAGTTCTTC. Encoded protein: CSVVDGTLSSYNEQFF.